These 19 T cell receptor beta chains share one sample of origin, sequenced in a study of low-dose radiotherapy and immunotherapy resistance in tumors. Alpha and beta chains were covered, as first-strand cDNA relied on TRAV- and TRBV-specific primers. A constant-region primer paired with the V-primer adapter amplified TCRs over about 20 PCR cycles. MiXCR was run by TCRdb on the reads, yielding one entry per CDR3 protein. The sample yields almost 40,000 distinct CDR3 sequences, roughly 28% seen once. Time point here: before trial treatment. Here the sequenced sample was PBMCs, taken before treatment. The receptors were gathered from a male donor with gallbladder cancer.

This clonotype was recorded at least ten times. This chain joins TRBV19 and TRBJ2-7; 10 nucleotides agree with TRBD2. The J segment lost 5 bases and the V segment lost 6 bases, leaving 4 bases of the junction unmatched. The CDR3 totals 13 residues. Germline-derived CDR1 and CDR2 are LNHDA and SQIVND (reference sequence). CDR3 DNA: TGTGCCAGTAGGCTAGCGGGGGCTCACGAGCAGTACTTC. This sequence encodes CASRLAGAHEQYF.

The chain uses TRBV11-2 and TRBJ2-1; D gene uncertain. CDR1 is SGHAT and CDR2 is FQNNGV in the germline V gene. Deletions cut 4 bases from V and 4 bases from J, with 20 bases between. The CDR3 consists of 17 residues. CDR3 nucleotides: TGTGCCAGCAGCTCGCTTATTGTCGGAGACCTTTACAATGAGCAGTTCTTC. Translating it yields CASSSLIVGDLYNEQFF.

This clonotype was observed many times. The rearrangement uses TRBV6-5 and TRBJ2-1; no definite D call. CDR3 length: 12 amino acids. Trimming left V 4 bases short and J 7 bases short, with 8 bases between. CDR1 is MNHEY and CDR2 is SVGAGI in the germline V gene. The CDR3, as DNA: TGTGCCAGCAGTTCGGGCCCTAATGAGCAGTTCTTC. This encodes CASSSGPNEQFF.

This chain links TRBV5-1 with TRBJ2-1; D not certain. Trimming shortened V by 1 base and J by 0 bases, and 8 bases separated the two germline ends. There are 15 residues in the CDR3. Per germline, CDR1 SGHRS and CDR2 YFSETQ. CDR3 DNA sequence: TGCGCCAGCAGCTTGTTTCAGAGCTCCTACAATGAGCAGTTCTTC. The encoded protein is CASSLFQSSYNEQFF.

This clonotype was recorded at least ten times. For the CDR3, the DNA is TGCGCCAGCAGCCAACGGGGACTAGCGGGGGGGCCTTGGAATGAGCAGTTCTTC. Its protein product is CASSQRGLAGGPWNEQFF. V is TRBV4-1 and J is TRBJ2-1, with 16 bases aligning to TRBD2. The CDR3 runs 18 residues. Germline V CDR1 and CDR2: MGHRA, YSYEKL. V gave up 2 bases and J gave up 7 bases; unmatched junction bases: 8.

Regarding this clonotype: The DNA is omitted, as the CDR3 cannot be located on it reliably, and the CDR3 follows TCRdb's listing. This rearrangement joins TRBV21-1 to TRBJ2-2. TRBV21-1 constitutes a pseudogene. A total of 17 residues make up the CDR3, ends included. The CDR3 region is CASGSGWFSNTGELFFF.

At least ten counts were recorded for this clonotype. The chain employs TRBV11-3 and TRBJ2-7; D is possibly TRBD1 or TRBD2 (6 bases each). This CDR3 spans 13 amino acids. Trimming cost V 1 base and J 5 bases, with 9 bases left between them. Germline loops: CDR1 SGHNT, CDR2 YENEEA. The CDR3 DNA reads TGTGCCAGCAGCTTAGGAGGGGGGAACGAGCAGTACTTC. The encoded protein is CASSLGGGNEQYF.

As to this clonotype: This is likely an artifact of a read error, given a far larger clone one base away. This chain links TRBV12-3 or TRBV12-4 with TRBJ2-3, with 7 bases lining up with TRBD1. Germline trimming cut 3 bases from V and 0 bases from J; bases unmatched to any gene: 9. CDR3 length equals 17 residues. The chain's CDR3 is CASSFRTGTASTDTQYF. The CDR3 DNA sequence: TGTGCCAGCAGTTTTCGAACCGGGACAGCTAGCACAGATACGCAGTATTTT.

This clonotype showed up many times. The chain uses TRBV12-3 or TRBV12-4 and TRBJ1-2; D possibly corresponds to TRBD1 (5 bases). The CDR3 loop spans 13 amino acids. V lost 3 bases and J 7 bases, leaving 12 bases between the germline ends. CDR3: CASSFQGKLGYTF. The CDR3 coding sequence is TGTGCCAGCAGTTTTCAGGGTAAACTTGGCTACACCTTC.

This clonotype was counted at least ten times. This chain links TRBV20-1 with TRBJ2-5, with 8 bases lining up with TRBD2. The CDR3 is made up of 16 amino acids. The V segment lost 0 bases and the J segment 2 bases; nucleotides outside the gene matches: 8. Germline CDR1 DFQATT, CDR2 SNEGSKA (reference sequence). CDR3 coding DNA: TGCAGTGCTAGAGATGTGGCTAGCGGGCGACAAGAGACCCAGTACTTC. It codes for CSARDVASGRQETQYF.

This clonotype was counted at least ten times. The genes are TRBV6-2 or TRBV6-3 and TRBJ1-2; a possible D gene is TRBD1 (5 bases). The CDR3 covers 15 residues. V gave up 5 bases and J gave up 2 bases, with 15 bases separating them. The germline V gene encodes CDR1 MNHEY and CDR2 SVGEGT. The CDR3 here is CASSLGGGLNYGYTF. The CDR3 region has the DNA TGTGCCAGCAGTCTGGGGGGAGGGTTGAACTATGGCTACACCTTC.

The chain recombines TRBV29-1 with TRBJ1-1; tentative D call: TRBD1 (5 bases). V dropped 4 bases and J dropped 4 bases, with 10 bases sitting between them. This CDR3 has 12 residues. CDR1 is SQVTM and CDR2 is ANQGSEA in the germline V gene. Here the CDR3 DNA reads TGCAGCGTTGTCCGGGACGGCACTGAAGCTTTCTTT. It specifies CSVVRDGTEAFF.

This clonotype appeared many times. The chain uses TRBV7-8 and TRBJ1-4, with D tentatively TRBD1 (6 bases). The germline V gene has CDR1 SGHVS and CDR2 FQNEAQ. This CDR3 is 14 amino acids long. Deletions cut 5 bases from V and 5 bases from J, with 12 bases between. Here the CDR3 reads CASSLRDKNEKLFF. CDR3 DNA sequence: TGTGCCAGCAGCCTCCGGGACAAGAATGAAAAACTGTTTTTT.

In the case of this clonotype: A read error is likely here: a far larger clone is one base away. The rearrangement links TRBV6-2 or TRBV6-3 to TRBJ2-4; D is ambiguous. V gave up 7 bases and J gave up 13 bases, with 23 bases separating them. CDR1 and CDR2 from the germline V gene are MNHEY and SVGEGT. The CDR3 runs to 14 residues. For the CDR3, the DNA is TGTGCCAGCACCTCGGACGCCTCCTACAATGAGCAGTACTTC. Encoded protein: CASTSDASYNEQYF.

As for this clonotype: The junction departs from germline at one end; a sequencing error may be responsible. The CDR3 DNA reads as TGTGCCAGGAGCCAATTCACAGCGGGAGGAAATGAGCAGTTCTTC. Translated: CARSQFTAGGNEQFF. The chain joins TRBV3-1 to TRBJ2-1; TRBD2 aligns across 9 bases. Per the germline V gene, CDR1 is LGHDT and CDR2 is YNNKEL (reference sequence). The CDR3 length is 15 residues.

The rearrangement uses TRBV6-5 and TRBJ2-3; 14 bases are shared with TRBD2. After removal of 7 bases from V and 1 base from J, the junction contained 10 bases not matched to a gene. Per germline, CDR1 MNHEY and CDR2 SVGAGI. CDR3 size: 18 residues. The CDR3 DNA sequence: TGTGCCAGCATCCCCCTGGGACTAGCGGGAGTAGGCACAGATACGCAGTATTTT. This sequence encodes CASIPLGLAGVGTDTQYF.

The table lists this clonotype with many counts. This chain links TRBV7-8 with TRBJ2-2, with a possible D match to TRBD2 (5 bases). Deletions cut 5 bases from V and 9 bases from J, with 22 bases between. In germline, CDR1 is SGHVS, CDR2 FQNEAQ. The CDR3 length is 16 residues. The DNA for the CDR3 is TGTGCCAGCAGCCATGGGCGGGCTCGTGATTCCCGGGAGCTGTTTTTT. This codes for CASSHGRARDSRELFF. Drawing the rest from reference TRBV7-8 and TRBJ2-2, the complete variable domain is GAGVSQSPRYKVAKRGQDVALRCDPISGHVSLFWYQQALGQGPEFLTYFQNEAQLDKSGLPSDRFFAERPEGSVSTLKIQRTQQEDSAVYLCASSHGRARDSRELFFGEGSRLTVL.

This clonotype was found many times. The chain uses TRBV5-4 and TRBJ1-6; a weak D match, TRBD1 (6 bases). The CDR3 is made up of 17 amino acids. In germline, CDR1 is SGHNT, CDR2 YYREEE (reference sequence). V shed 0 bases and J shed 10 bases, with 20 bases lying between them. The CDR3 DNA reads TGTGCCAGCAGCTTGGGTGCCGGGACAAATAGCGGCTCACCCCTCCACTTT. Protein: CASSLGAGTNSGSPLHF. Complete variable domain (other parts from reference TRBV5-4 and TRBJ1-6): ETGVTQSPTHLIKTRGQQVTLRCSSQSGHNTVSWYQQALGQGPQFIFQYYREEENGRGNFPPRFSGLQFPNYSSELNVNALELDDSALYLCASSLGAGTNSGSPLHFGNGTRLTVT.

About this clonotype itself: The CDR3 does not close with the conserved phenylalanine or tryptophan, likely indicating a read error. Here the CDR3 reads CASSPGRAGPVTQYL. In nucleotides, the CDR3 is TGTGCCAGCAGCCCCGGGAGGGCGGGGCCAGTTACGCAGTATCTT. V gene TRBV12-3 or TRBV12-4 combines with J gene TRBJ2-3, with TRBD2 identical over 8 bases. V lost 6 bases and J lost 8; bases outside the gene matches: 13. CDR3 length equals 15 residues.